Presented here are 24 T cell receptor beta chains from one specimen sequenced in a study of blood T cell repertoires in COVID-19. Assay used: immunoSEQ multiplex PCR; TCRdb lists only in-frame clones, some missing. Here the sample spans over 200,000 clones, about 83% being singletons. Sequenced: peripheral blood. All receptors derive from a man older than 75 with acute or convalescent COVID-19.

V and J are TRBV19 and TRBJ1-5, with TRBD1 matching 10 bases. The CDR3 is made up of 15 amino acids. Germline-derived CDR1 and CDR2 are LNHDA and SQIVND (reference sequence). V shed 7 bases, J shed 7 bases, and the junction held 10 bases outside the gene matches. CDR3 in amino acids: CASISTGGSAQPQHF. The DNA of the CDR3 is TGTGCCAGTATCTCGACAGGGGGCTCGGCACAGCCCCAGCATTTT.

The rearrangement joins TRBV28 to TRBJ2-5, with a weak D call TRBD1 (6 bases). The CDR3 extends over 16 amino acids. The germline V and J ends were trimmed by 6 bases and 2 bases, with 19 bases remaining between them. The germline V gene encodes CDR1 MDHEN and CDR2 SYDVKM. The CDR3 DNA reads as TGTGCCAGCAGCTTTTCAACCGGAACAGGGCAAGAGACCCAGTACTTC. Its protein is CASSFSTGTGQETQYF.

CDR3 sequence (DNA): TGTGCCAGCAGTGAGGCGGGAGACAATGAGCAGTTCTTC. This encodes CASSEAGDNEQFF. The rearrangement links TRBV2 to TRBJ2-1; 7 nucleotides line up with TRBD2. Trimming took 3 bases from V and 5 from J; bases not matched to a gene: 1. The CDR3 runs to 13 residues. Germline V lookup: CDR1 SNHLY, CDR2 FYNNEI.

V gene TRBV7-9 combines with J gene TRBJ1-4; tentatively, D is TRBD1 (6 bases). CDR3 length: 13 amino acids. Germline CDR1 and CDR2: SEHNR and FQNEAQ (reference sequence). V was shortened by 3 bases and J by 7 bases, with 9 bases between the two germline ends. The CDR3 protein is CASSLGAREKLFF. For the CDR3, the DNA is TGTGCCAGCAGCTTGGGGGCGCGTGAAAAACTGTTTTTT.

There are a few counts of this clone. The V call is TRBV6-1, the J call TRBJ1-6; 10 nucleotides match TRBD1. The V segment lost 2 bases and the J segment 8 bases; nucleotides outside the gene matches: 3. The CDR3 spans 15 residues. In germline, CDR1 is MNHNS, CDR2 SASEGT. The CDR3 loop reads CASSEFGTGDSPLHF. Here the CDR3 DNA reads TGTGCCAGCAGTGAATTCGGGACAGGGGATTCACCCCTCCACTTT.

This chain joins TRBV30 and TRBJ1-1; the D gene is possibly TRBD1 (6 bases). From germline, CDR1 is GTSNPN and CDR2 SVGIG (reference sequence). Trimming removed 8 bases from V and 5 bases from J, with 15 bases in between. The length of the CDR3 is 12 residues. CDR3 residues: CALTGGLTEAFF. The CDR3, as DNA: TGTGCCCTAACGGGGGGGCTGACTGAAGCTTTCTTT.

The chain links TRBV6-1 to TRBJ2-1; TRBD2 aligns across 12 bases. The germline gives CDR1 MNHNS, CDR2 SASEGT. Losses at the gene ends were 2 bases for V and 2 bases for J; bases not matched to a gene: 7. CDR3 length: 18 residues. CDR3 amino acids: CASSERLAGGSAYNEQFF. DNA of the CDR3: TGTGCCAGCAGTGAACGGCTAGCGGGAGGGTCGGCCTACAATGAGCAGTTCTTC.

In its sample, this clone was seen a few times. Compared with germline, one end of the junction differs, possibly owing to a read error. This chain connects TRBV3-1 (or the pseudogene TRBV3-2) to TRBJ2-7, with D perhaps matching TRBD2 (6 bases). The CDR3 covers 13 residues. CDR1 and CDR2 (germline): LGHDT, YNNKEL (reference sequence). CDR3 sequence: CASSKDRRGLRYF. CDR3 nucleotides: TGTGCCAGCAGCAAAGACCGGCGGGGATTGCGGTACTTC.

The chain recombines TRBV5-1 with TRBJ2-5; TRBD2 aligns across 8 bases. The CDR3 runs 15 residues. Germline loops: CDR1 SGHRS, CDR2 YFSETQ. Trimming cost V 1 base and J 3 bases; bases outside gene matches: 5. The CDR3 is CASSLRGGLEETQYF. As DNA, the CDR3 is TGCGCCAGCAGCTTGCGGGGGGGCCTTGAAGAGACCCAGTACTTC. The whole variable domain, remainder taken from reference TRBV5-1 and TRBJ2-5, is KAGVTQTPRYLIKTRGQQVTLSCSPISGHRSVSWYQQTPGQGLQFLFEYFSETQRNKGNFPGRFSGRQFSNSRSEMNVSTLELGDSALYLCASSLRGGLEETQYFGPGTRLLVL.

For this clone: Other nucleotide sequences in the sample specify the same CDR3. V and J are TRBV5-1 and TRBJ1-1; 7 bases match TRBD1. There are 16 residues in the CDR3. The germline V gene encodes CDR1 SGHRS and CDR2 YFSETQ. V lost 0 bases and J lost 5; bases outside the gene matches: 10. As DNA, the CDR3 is TGCGCCAGCAGCTTGGCCCCGACAGGGACGAGGACTGAAGCTTTCTTT. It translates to CASSLAPTGTRTEAFF. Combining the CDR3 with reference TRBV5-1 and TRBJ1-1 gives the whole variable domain KAGVTQTPRYLIKTRGQQVTLSCSPISGHRSVSWYQQTPGQGLQFLFEYFSETQRNKGNFPGRFSGRQFSNSRSEMNVSTLELGDSALYLCASSLAPTGTRTEAFFGQGTRLTVV.

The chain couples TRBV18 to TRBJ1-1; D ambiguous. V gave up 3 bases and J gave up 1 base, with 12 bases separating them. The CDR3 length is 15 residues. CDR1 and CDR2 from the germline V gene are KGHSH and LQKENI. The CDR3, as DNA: TGTGCCAGCTCACCTTGGGTAGGAGCGAACACTGAAGCTTTCTTT. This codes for CASSPWVGANTEAFF.

CDR3 sequence reads: CASSHYQGNTEAFF. As DNA, the CDR3 is TGTGCCAGCAGCCACTATCAGGGGAACACTGAAGCTTTCTTT. J is TRBJ1-1 and V is TRBV3-1 (or the pseudogene TRBV3-2), with TRBD1 as a possible D gene (5 bases). The ends were cut back, 3 bases at V and 1 base at J, with 9 bases in the middle. The length of the CDR3 is 14 residues. Germline loops: CDR1 LGHDT, CDR2 YNNKEL (reference sequence).

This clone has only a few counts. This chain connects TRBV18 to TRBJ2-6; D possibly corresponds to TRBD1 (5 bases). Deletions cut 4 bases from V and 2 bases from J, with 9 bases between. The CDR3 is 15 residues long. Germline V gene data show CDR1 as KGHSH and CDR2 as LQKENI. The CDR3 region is CASSREGAGANVLTF. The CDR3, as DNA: TGTGCCAGCTCACGCGAAGGGGCTGGGGCCAACGTCCTGACTTTC.

The DNA for the CDR3 is TGTGCCAGCAGCAAAGGGGGCAGAGGTTGCACTGAAGCTTTCTTT. Translated: CASSKGGRGCTEAFF. The V and J genes are TRBV21-1 and TRBJ1-1; the tabulated D call, TRBD1, remains unverified against the DNA. TRBV21-1 is reported as a pseudogene. The length of the CDR3 is 15 residues.

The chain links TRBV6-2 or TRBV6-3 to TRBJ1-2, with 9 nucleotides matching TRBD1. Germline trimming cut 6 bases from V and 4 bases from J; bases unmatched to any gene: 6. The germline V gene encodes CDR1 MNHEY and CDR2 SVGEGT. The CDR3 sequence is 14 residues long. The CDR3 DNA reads TGTGCCAGCAGCCGGACAGGGGTAGGCTATGGCTACACCTTC. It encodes CASSRTGVGYGYTF.

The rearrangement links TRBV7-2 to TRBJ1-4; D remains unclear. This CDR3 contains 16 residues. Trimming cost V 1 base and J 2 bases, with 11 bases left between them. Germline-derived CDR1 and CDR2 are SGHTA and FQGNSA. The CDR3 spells CASSLVGRGTNEKLFF. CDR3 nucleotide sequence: TGTGCCAGCAGCTTAGTCGGGAGAGGCACTAATGAAAAACTGTTTTTT.

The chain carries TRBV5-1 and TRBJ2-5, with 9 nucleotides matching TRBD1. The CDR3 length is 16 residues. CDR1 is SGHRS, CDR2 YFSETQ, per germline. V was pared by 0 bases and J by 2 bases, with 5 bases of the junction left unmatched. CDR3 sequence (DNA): TGCGCCAGCAGCTTGGCCAACGACAGGGGGCAAGAGACCCAGTACTTC. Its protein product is CASSLANDRGQETQYF.

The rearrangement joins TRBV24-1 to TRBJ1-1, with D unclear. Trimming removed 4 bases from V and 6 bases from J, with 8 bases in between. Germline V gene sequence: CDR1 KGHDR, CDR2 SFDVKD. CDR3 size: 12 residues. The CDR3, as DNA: TGTGCCACCAGTGACCCGGACTCTGAAGCTTTCTTT. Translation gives CATSDPDSEAFF.

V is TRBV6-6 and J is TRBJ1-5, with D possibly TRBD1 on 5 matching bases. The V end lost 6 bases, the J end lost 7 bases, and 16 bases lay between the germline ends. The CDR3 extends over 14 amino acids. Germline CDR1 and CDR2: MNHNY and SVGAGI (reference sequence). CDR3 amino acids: CASRPDSIYQPQHF. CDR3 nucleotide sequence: TGTGCCAGCAGACCCGACAGTATATACCAGCCCCAGCATTTT.

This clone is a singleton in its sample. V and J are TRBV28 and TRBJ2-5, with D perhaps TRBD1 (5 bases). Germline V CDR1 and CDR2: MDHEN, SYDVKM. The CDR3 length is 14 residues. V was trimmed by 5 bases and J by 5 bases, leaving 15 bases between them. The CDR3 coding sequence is TGTGCCAGCAGTCCCCCCCAGGGCTGGGAGACCCAGTACTTC. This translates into CASSPPQGWETQYF.

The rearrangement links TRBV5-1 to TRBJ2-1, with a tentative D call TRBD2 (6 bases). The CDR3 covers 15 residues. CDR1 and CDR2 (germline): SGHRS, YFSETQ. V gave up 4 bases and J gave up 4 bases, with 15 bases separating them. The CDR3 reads CASSPGVSGYNEQFF. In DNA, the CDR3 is TGCGCCAGCAGCCCCGGCGTTAGCGGATACAATGAGCAGTTCTTC.

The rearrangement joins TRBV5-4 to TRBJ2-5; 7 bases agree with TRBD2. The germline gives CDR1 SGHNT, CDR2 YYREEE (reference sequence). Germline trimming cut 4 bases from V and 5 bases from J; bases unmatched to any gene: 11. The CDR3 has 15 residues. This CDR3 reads CASSGPSGGRETQYF. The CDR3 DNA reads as TGTGCCAGCAGCGGACCCTCGGGAGGCCGGGAGACCCAGTACTTC.

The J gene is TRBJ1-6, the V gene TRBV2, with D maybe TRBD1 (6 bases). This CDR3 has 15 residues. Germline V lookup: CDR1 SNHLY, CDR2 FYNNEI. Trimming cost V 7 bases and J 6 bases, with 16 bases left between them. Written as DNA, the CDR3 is TGTGCCAGCAACCTACAGGGCTCGTCTAATTCACCCCTCCACTTT. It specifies CASNLQGSSNSPLHF.

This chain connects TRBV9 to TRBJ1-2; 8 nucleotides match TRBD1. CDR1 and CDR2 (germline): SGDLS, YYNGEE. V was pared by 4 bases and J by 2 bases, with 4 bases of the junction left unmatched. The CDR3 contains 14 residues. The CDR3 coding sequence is TGTGCCAGCAGCAGACGACAGGGGAACTATGGCTACACCTTC. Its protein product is CASSRRQGNYGYTF.